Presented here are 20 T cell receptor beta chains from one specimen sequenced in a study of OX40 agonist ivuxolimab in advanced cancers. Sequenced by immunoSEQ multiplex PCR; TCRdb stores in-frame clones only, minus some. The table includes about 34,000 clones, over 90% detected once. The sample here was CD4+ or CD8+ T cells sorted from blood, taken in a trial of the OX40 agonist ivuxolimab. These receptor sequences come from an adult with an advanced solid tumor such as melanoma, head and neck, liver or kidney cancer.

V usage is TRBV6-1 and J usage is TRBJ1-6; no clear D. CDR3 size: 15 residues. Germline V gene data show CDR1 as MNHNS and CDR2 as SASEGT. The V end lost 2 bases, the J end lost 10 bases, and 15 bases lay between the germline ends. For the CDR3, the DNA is TGTGCCAGCAGTGAAATTATTTTGGGAGGATCACCCCTCCACTTT. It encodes CASSEIILGGSPLHF.

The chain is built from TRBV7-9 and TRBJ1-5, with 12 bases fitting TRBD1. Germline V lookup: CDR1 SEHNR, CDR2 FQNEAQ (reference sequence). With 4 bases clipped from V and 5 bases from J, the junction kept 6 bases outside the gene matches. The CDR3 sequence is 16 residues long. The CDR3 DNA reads TGTGCCAGCAGCTCCGGGACAGGGGGCGCGGATCAGCCCCAGCATTTT. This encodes CASSSGTGGADQPQHF.

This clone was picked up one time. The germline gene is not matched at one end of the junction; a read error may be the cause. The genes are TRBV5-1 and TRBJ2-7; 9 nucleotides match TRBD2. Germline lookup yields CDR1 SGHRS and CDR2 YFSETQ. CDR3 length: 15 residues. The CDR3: CAGSLEVAGDYEQYF. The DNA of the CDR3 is TGCGCCGGCAGCTTGGAAGTAGCGGGAGACTACGAGCAGTACTTC. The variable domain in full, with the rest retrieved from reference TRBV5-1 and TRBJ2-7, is KAGVTQTPRYLIKTRGQQVTLSCSPISGHRSVSWYQQTPGQGLQFLFEYFSETQRNKGNFPGRFSGRQFSNSRSEMNVSTLELGDSALYLCAGSLEVAGDYEQYFGPGTRLTVT.

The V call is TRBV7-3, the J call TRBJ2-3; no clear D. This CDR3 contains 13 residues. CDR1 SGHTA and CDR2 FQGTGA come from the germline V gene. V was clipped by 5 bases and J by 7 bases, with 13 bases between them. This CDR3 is CASSPSVMYTQYF. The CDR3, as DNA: TGTGCCAGCAGCCCCTCCGTTATGTATACGCAGTATTTT.

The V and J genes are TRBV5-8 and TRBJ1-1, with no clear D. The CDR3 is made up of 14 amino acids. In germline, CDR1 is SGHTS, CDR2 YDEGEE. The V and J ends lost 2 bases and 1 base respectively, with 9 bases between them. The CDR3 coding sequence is TGTGCCAGCAGCTTTCCCTTCAGGAACACTGAAGCTTTCTTT. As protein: CASSFPFRNTEAFF.

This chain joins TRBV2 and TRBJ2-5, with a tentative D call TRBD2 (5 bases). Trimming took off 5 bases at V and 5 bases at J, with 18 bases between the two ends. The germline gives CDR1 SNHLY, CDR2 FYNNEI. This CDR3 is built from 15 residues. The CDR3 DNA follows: TGTGCCAGCAGTCCCGAGGGCCTCAGGCGGGAGACCCAGTACTTC. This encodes CASSPEGLRRETQYF.

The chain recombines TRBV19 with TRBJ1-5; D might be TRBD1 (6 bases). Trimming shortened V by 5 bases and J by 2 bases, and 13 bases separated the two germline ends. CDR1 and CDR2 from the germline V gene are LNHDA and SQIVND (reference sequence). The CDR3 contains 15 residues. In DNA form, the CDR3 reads TGTGCCAGTAGTGGGGGCCCGGCGGGCAATCAGCCCCAGCATTTT. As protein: CASSGGPAGNQPQHF. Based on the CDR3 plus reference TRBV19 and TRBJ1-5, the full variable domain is DGGITQSPKYLFRKEGQNVTLSCEQNLNHDAMYWYRQDPGQGLRLIYYSQIVNDFQKGDIAEGYSVSREKKESFPLTVTSAQKNPTAFYLCASSGGPAGNQPQHFGDGTRLSIL.

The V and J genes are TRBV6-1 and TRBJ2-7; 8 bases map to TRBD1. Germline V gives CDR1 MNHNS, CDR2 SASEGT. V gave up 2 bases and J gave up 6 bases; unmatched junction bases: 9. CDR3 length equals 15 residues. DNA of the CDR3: TGTGCCAGCAGTGAACCCCCGACAGGGGTGGGCGAGCAGTACTTC. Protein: CASSEPPTGVGEQYF.

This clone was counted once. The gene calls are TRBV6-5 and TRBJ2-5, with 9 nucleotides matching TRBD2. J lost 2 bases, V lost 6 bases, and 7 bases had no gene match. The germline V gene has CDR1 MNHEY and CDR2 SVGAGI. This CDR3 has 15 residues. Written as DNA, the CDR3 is TGTGCCAGCAGGGATAGCGGGGGCACTCAAGAGACCCAGTACTTC. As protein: CASRDSGGTQETQYF.

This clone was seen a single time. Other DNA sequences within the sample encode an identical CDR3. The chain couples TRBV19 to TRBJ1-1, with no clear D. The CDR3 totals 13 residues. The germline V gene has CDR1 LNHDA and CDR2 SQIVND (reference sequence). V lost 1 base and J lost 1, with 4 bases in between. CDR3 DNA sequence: TGTGCCAGTAGTATAGCCCGGAACACTGAAGCTTTCTTT. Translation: CASSIARNTEAFF.

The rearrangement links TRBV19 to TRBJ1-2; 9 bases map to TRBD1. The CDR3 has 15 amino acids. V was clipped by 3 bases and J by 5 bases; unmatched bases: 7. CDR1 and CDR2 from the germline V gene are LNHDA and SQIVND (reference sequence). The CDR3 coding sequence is TGTGCCAGTAGTATTACGACAGGGGGTATATATGGCTACACCTTC. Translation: CASSITTGGIYGYTF.

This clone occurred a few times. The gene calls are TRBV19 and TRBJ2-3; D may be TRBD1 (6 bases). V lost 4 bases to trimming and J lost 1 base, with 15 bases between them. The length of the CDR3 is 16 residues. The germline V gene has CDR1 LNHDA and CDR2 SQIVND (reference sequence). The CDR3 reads CASSTGTPWGTDTQYF. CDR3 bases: TGTGCCAGTAGTACCGGGACACCTTGGGGCACAGATACGCAGTATTTT.

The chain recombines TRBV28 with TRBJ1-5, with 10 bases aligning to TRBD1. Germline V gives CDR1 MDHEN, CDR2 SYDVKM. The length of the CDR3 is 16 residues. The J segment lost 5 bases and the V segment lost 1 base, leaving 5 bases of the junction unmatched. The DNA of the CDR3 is TGTGCCAGCAGTTTATTAGGGGACAGGGGCCATCAGCCCCAGCATTTT. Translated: CASSLLGDRGHQPQHF.

The CDR3 loop reads CASSIAGQGKIVFIGNTIYF. For the CDR3, the DNA is TGTGCCAGTAGTATAGCTGGTCAGGGTAAGATAGTCTTCATTGGAAACACCATATATTTT. This sequence joins TRBV19 and TRBJ1-3; a weak D match, TRBD1 (5 bases). Looked up from germline, CDR1 is LNHDA and CDR2 is SQIVND (reference sequence). Trimming shortened V by 1 base and J by 3 bases, and 25 bases separated the two germline ends. CDR3 size: 20 residues.

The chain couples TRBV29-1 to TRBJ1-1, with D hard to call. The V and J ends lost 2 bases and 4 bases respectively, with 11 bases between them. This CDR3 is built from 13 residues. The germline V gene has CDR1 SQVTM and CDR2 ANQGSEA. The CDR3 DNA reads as TGCAGCGTTGAACCGATCCCGGGCACTGAAGCTTTCTTT. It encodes CSVEPIPGTEAFF.

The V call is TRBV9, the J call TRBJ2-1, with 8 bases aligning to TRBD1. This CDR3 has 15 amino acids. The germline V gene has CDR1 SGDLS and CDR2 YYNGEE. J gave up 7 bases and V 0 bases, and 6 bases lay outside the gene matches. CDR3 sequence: CASSVDGQGFNEQFF. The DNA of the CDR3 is TGTGCCAGCAGCGTAGATGGACAGGGTTTTAATGAGCAGTTCTTC.

CDR3 coding DNA: TGTGCCAGCACCTCAGGGCAGGGTAGCAATCAGCCCCAGCATTTT. This sequence encodes CASTSGQGSNQPQHF. This chain uses TRBV28 with TRBJ1-5; the D gene is possibly TRBD1 (5 bases). CDR1 and CDR2 from the germline V gene are MDHEN and SYDVKM. The CDR3 runs 15 residues. V was trimmed by 7 bases and J by 0 bases, leaving 13 bases between them.

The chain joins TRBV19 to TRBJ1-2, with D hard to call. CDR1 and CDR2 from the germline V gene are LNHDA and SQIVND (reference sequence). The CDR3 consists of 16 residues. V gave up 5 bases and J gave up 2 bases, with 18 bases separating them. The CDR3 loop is CASSPRLTRINYGYTF. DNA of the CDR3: TGTGCCAGTAGTCCCCGCCTGACACGGATAAACTATGGCTACACCTTC.

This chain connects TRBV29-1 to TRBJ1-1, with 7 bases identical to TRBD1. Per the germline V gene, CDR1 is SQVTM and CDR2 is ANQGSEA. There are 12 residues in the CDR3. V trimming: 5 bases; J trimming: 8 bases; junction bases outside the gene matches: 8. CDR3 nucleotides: TGCAGCGTTTATGACAGGGAAGGCGAAGCTTTCTTT. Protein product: CSVYDREGEAFF. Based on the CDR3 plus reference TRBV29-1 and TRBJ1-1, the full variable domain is SAVISQKPSRDICQRGTSLTIQCQVDSQVTMMFWYRQQPGQSLTLIATANQGSEATYESGFVIDKFPISRPNLTFSTLTVSNMSPEDSSIYLCSVYDREGEAFFGQGTRLTVV.

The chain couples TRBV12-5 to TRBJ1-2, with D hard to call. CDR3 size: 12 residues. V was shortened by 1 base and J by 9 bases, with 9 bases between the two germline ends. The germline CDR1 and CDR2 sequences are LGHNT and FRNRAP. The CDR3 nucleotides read TGTGCTAGTGGTTTGGACGACCGCAGCTACACCTTC. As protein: CASGLDDRSYTF.